What follows are 15 T cell receptor beta chains derived from one specimen sequenced in a study of control samples from healthy donors and cancer patients. Clones were sequenced by immunoSEQ multiplex PCR, and TCRdb holds only the in-frame ones, with some missing. This table holds over 150,000 clones, around 94% found once. Sequences were obtained from blood. The receptors were gathered from a woman under 30 in good health.

The chain links TRBV6-6 to TRBJ1-3, with D tentatively TRBD1 (6 bases). The CDR3 contains 16 residues. Looked up from germline, CDR1 is MNHNY and CDR2 is SVGAGI (reference sequence). The ends were cut back, 5 bases at V and 2 bases at J, with 16 bases in the middle. CDR3: CASSRTTQGPGNTIYF. In DNA form, the CDR3 reads TGTGCCAGCAGTCGGACTACACAGGGTCCTGGAAACACCATATATTTT.

The chain uses TRBV29-1 and TRBJ1-3, with D unresolved. Germline V gene sequence: CDR1 SQVTM, CDR2 ANQGSEA. The CDR3 is made up of 15 amino acids. V dropped 2 bases and J dropped 0 bases, with 11 bases sitting between them. In DNA form, the CDR3 reads TGCAGCGTTGAAATCTACGGCAGCTCTGGAAACACCATATATTTT. Its translation: CSVEIYGSSGNTIYF.

This clone was observed a single time. The rearrangement uses TRBV10-3 and TRBJ2-1, with D perhaps given as TRBD1 or TRBD2 (5 bases each). V lost 4 bases to trimming and J lost 5 bases, with 12 bases between them. CDR3 length: 14 residues. Germline values: CDR1 ENHRY, CDR2 SYGVKD. The CDR3, as DNA: TGTGCCATCAGTGGCTCGGGGACCCACAATGAGCAGTTCTTC. Translating gives CAISGSGTHNEQFF.

This clone was seen a handful of times. J is TRBJ1-1 and V is TRBV7-2; D remains unclear. Between the trimmed V and J ends, which lost 3 bases and 0 bases, there was a span of 11 bases. The germline CDR1 and CDR2 sequences are SGHTA and FQGNSA. The CDR3 has 15 amino acids. The CDR3 region is CASSLAVPVNTEAFF. CDR3 DNA: TGTGCCAGCAGCTTGGCCGTCCCGGTGAACACTGAAGCTTTCTTT.

V gene TRBV5-1 combines with J gene TRBJ1-1, with D uncertain. V was shortened by 4 bases and J by 0 bases, with 10 bases between the two germline ends. The CDR3 contains 14 residues. Germline-derived CDR1 and CDR2 are SGHRS and YFSETQ. CDR3 DNA sequence: TGCGCCAGCAGCCTCCCGACGGTGAACACTGAAGCTTTCTTT. Residues: CASSLPTVNTEAFF.

The gene calls are TRBV7-2 and TRBJ1-2, with unresolved D. The germline V and J ends were trimmed by 2 bases and 5 bases, with 9 bases remaining between them. Germline V gives CDR1 SGHTA, CDR2 FQGNSA. The CDR3 sequence is 13 residues long. CDR3 residues: CASSLREGYGYTF. DNA of the CDR3: TGTGCCAGCAGCTTAAGGGAGGGTTATGGCTACACCTTC.

The CDR3 bases are TGTGCCACCAGCGTTAGGAACACTGAAGCTTTCTTT. As protein: CATSVRNTEAFF. V and J are TRBV15 and TRBJ1-1; no firm D call. The CDR3 has 12 residues. The ends were cut back, 5 bases at V and 1 base at J, with 5 bases in the middle. Looked up from germline, CDR1 is LNHNV and CDR2 is YYDKDF (reference sequence).

The sample holds one count of this clone. The CDR3 here is CASSFRGMWGNNEQFF. In DNA form, the CDR3 reads TGTGCCAGCAGCTTTAGGGGCATGTGGGGTAACAATGAGCAGTTCTTC. J is TRBJ2-1 and V is TRBV7-2, with D perhaps matching TRBD1 (5 bases). CDR1 is SGHTA and CDR2 is FQGNSA in the germline V gene. Trimming took 3 bases from V and 5 from J, leaving 17 bases between them. The CDR3 extends over 16 amino acids. Supplemented by reference TRBV7-2 and TRBJ2-1, the full variable domain reads GAGVSQSPSNKVTEKGKDVELRCDPISGHTALYWYRQSLGQGLEFLIYFQGNSAPDKSGLPSDRFSAERTGGSVSTLTIQRTQQEDSAVYLCASSFRGMWGNNEQFFGPGTRLTVL.

This chain links TRBV29-1 with TRBJ2-7; the D is unclear. Germline CDR1 is SQVTM and CDR2 is ANQGSEA. V lost 3 bases and J lost 1, with 7 bases in between. The CDR3 has 12 residues. The DNA for the CDR3 is TGCAGCGTTGAGGACGGGTCCTACGAGCAGTACTTC. Protein: CSVEDGSYEQYF.

J is TRBJ2-1 and V is TRBV5-3; TRBD2 aligns across 10 bases. TRBV5-3 is an ORF; its function is uncertain. This CDR3 spans 16 amino acids. The junction had 9 bases not matched to a gene; V was cut back by 9 bases and J by 0 bases. CDR3 coding DNA: TGTGCCATGGGCACTAGCGGGGTTTCCTCCTACAATGAGCAGTTCTTC. It yields the protein CAMGTSGVSSYNEQFF.

V is TRBV5-8 and J is TRBJ1-5; the D is unclear. Germline loops: CDR1 SGHTS, CDR2 YDEGEE. V lost 5 bases, J lost 2 bases, and 20 bases lay in between. This CDR3 comprises 17 residues. DNA of the CDR3: TGTGCCAGCAGTCCGCTAAAGTCCTTTCTTGGCAATCAGCCCCAGCATTTT. Its protein product is CASSPLKSFLGNQPQHF.

The V call is TRBV19, the J call TRBJ2-2, with 10 bases aligning to TRBD1. CDR1 and CDR2 from the germline V gene are LNHDA and SQIVND (reference sequence). J gave up 4 bases and V 9 bases, and 5 bases lay outside the gene matches. The CDR3 has 14 amino acids. Written as DNA, the CDR3 is TGTGCCAGCCGGGACAGGGGTTCCACCGGGGAGCTGTTTTTT. This gives the protein CASRDRGSTGELFF. Full variable domain (rest looked up from reference TRBV19 and TRBJ2-2): DGGITQSPKYLFRKEGQNVTLSCEQNLNHDAMYWYRQDPGQGLRLIYYSQIVNDFQKGDIAEGYSVSREKKESFPLTVTSAQKNPTAFYLCASRDRGSTGELFFGEGSRLTVL.

The genes are TRBV28 and TRBJ2-7, with TRBD2 as a possible D gene (5 bases). The CDR3 runs to 12 residues. The V gene's germline CDR1 is MDHEN and CDR2 SYDVKM. V gave up 3 bases and J gave up 6 bases, with 9 bases separating them. The CDR3 sequence: CASSLWAGEQYF. CDR3 DNA: TGTGCCAGCAGTTTGTGGGCGGGCGAGCAGTACTTC.

The chain uses TRBV9 and TRBJ1-4, with 10 bases that match TRBD1. The CDR3 has 15 residues. Germline loops: CDR1 SGDLS, CDR2 YYNGEE. V shed 0 bases and J 5 bases; nucleotides not matched to a gene: 1. This CDR3 reads CASSVGDRGNEKLFF. DNA for the CDR3: TGTGCCAGCAGCGTAGGGGACAGGGGAAATGAAAAACTGTTTTTT.

This clone was counted a single time. The chain combines TRBV19 with TRBJ2-1, with D possibly being TRBD1 or TRBD2 (5 bases each). The V end lost 4 bases, the J end lost 3 bases, and 16 bases lay between the germline ends. The CDR3 contains 16 residues. Germline lookup yields CDR1 LNHDA and CDR2 SQIVND (reference sequence). This chain's CDR3 is CASSKGPLRYYNEQFF. CDR3 DNA: TGTGCCAGTAGTAAGGGACCTCTCCGGTACTACAATGAGCAGTTCTTC.